The clone carrying this T cell receptor (beta chain) has ten or more counts. The antigen is not known. Germline V gene lookup returns CDR1 MDHEN and CDR2 SYDVKM. The CDR3 is 16 residues long. Trimming at V came to 5 bases and at J to 2 bases, leaving 10 bases not matched to a gene. Through a sample-barcoded 5' primer and a J-beta primer mix, a second PCR was run for about 6 to 11 cycles. Through a template-switch adaptor with 12 random nucleotides, each cDNA molecule received a tag. TCRdb re-called the 5' RACE reads through MiXCR, storing one row per CDR3 protein. The repertoire holds approximately 810,000 distinct CDR3 sequences, with around 28% as singletons. The source of the sample is a study of blood T cells in healthy people across ages. Study outcomes and limitations: TCR beta diversity per million T cells fell roughly linearly with age.

The sequence was collected from a woman at least 80 years old in good health. J is TRBJ2-7 and V is TRBV28; 9 bases are a match to TRBD1. Input material: blood. The CDR3 coding sequence is TGTGCCAGCAGTCCGCCCCCGGGACAGGGAACCTACGAGCAGTACTTC. Protein product: CASSPPPGQGTYEQYF.